This T cell receptor beta chain appears in the sequencing data of a study of blood T cells in healthy people across ages. This clonotype was seen more than once but under ten times. A second PCR of about 6 to 11 cycles used a sample-barcoded 5' primer and a J-beta primer mix. TCRdb fed the 5' RACE reads into MiXCR, producing one record per CDR3 protein. The table lists hundreds of thousands of distinct CDR3 sequences, roughly 21% of them singletons. The extraction recovered at least 5.5 micrograms of total RNA per sample. This receptor was taken from an older man in good health. Sequences were obtained from blood.

The CDR3 is CASSQQGSGANVLTF. Here the CDR3 DNA reads TGTGCCAGCAGCCAACAGGGCTCTGGGGCCAACGTCCTGACTTTC. This chain uses TRBV5-6 with TRBJ2-6; a possible D gene is TRBD1 (6 bases). The CDR3 sequence is 15 residues long. Germline CDR1 reads SGHDT; CDR2 reads YYEEEE. Trimming removed 4 bases from V and 0 bases from J, with 8 bases in between. The whole variable domain, filled in from reference TRBV5-6 and TRBJ2-6, reads DAGVTQSPTHLIKTRGQQVTLRCSPKSGHDTVSWYQQALGQGPQFIFQYYEEEERQRGNFPDRFSGHQFPNYSSELNVNALLLGDSALYLCASSQQGSGANVLTFGAGSRLTVL.